This T cell receptor (beta chain) is from a study of identical twins (dated by TCRdb to 2015 to 2016). The study in broad terms: To test whether fetal clonotypes persist, this study deep-sequenced TCR alpha and beta repertoires from monozygotic twins, from unrelated adults of various ages, and from cord blood. Replicate twin experiments were performed at different times using different library preparation protocols to rule out contamination. Findings and caveats that apply to the study as a whole: Out-of-frame TCR alpha sharing in monozygotic twins was systematically underestimated by recombination models, whereas sharing between unrelated individuals was in agreement with the recombination models. The excess sharing between twins in beta out-of-frame sequences was weaker because fewer shared sequences reduced the signal-to-noise ratio. Zero-insertion analyses could be partly confounded by invariant T cells such as MAIT and iNKT, though diverse VJ usage argued against such confounding for most clonotypes. Compared with coincidental sharing between unrelated individuals, out-of-frame TCR alpha sequences shared between twins showed an excess of sequences with low generation probability. Conclusions relied on cross-sectional statistical analysis, since the same donors could not be followed over many years. Fewer insertions were carried by abundant cord blood beta clonotypes; a weaker similar trend was observed in young adult naive repertoires, while no such trend was observed in memory repertoires.

All donors were healthy Caucasians. This clonotype was counted only a few times. No cognate antigen has been identified for it. The record has no base qualities; no much larger clone is one base away. The library was produced with 5' RACE. The instrument given in TCRdb is Illumina HiSeq 2000. Template switching added a universal primer binding site, and the final cDNA carried a unique molecular identifier that allowed TCR cDNA molecules to be counted accurately. First-strand cDNA for TCR alpha and beta chains was synthesized from specific primers in the conserved constant-segment region. To control for contamination, every cDNA library carried two barcodes: a SMART-Mk sample barcode plus Illumina barcodes. TruSeq adapter sequences and Illumina sample barcodes were added in two successive PCR steps. The TCR alpha and beta cDNA libraries were sequenced on the Illumina HiSeq platform using custom primers. For the original study's pipeline: MiGEC was used to process raw reads and extract unique molecular identifiers, and MiXCR was used to find CDR3 positions. For each individual, recombination models were inferred using an EM algorithm with the repgenHMM and IGoR tools. The tcR package in R was used for shared clonotype analysis, with sharing normalized by the product of cloneset sizes. To study raw recombination free of thymic and clonal selection effects, out-of-frame nonproductive sequences were analyzed. TCRdb handled the public reads itself, with Q25 trimming in fastp and clone calling in MiXCR, and kept productive beta chains. Rows merge per CDR3 protein into single entries with the most common DNA and genes. What appears here as the V and J calls and clone size reflects TCRdb's work, not the paper's. The sample contains some 1,700,000 distinct CDR3 sequences, less than 40% of them found a single time. The ten biggest clones cover over 0.25% of the sample.

V has 3 bases trimmed and J has 4 bases trimmed; junction bases matching no gene number 8. The cysteine opens and the phenylalanine closes a CDR3 of 16 amino acids. The CDR3 DNA has 48 bases and is translated from base 1. As encoded in the germline V gene (reference sequence), CDR1 is DFQATT while CDR2 is SNEGSKA. This clonotype was sampled from a newborn girl in good health. The rearranged segments are TRBV20-1 and TRBJ2-1, and 11 bases in between align with TRBD2. Sample: cord blood. CDR3 region: CSASTRTSGQYNEQFF. Here is the DNA: TGCAGTGCTAGTACTCGGACTAGCGGGCAGTACAATGAGCAGTTCTTC.